This TCR beta chain is drawn from a study of blood T cell repertoires in COVID-19. Measured with immunoSEQ multiplex PCR; TCRdb has only the in-frame clones, and not every one. This table holds over 150,000 clones, 85% to 95% found once. The CDR3 covers 16 residues. Trimming took off 2 bases at V and 4 bases at J, with 17 bases between the two ends. Germline V gene sequence: CDR1 KGHDR, CDR2 SFDVKD. The TCR sequence derives from a man aged 45-65 years with acute or convalescent COVID-19. The genes are TRBV24-1 and TRBJ2-7; D might be TRBD1 (6 bases). The sample was peripheral blood. This CDR3 reads CATSDSPGRGAYEQYF. The CDR3 DNA sequence: TGTGCCACCAGTGATTCCCCAGGCAGGGGCGCGTACGAGCAGTACTTC.